These 9 T cell receptor beta chains originate from one sample sequenced in a study of shared clonotypes between healthy human individuals. TCRdb's table, derived via immunoSEQ multiplex PCR, lists solely in-frame clones and lacks some. The data show more than 1,200,000 clones, about 98.5% seen once. Material for sequencing was naive CD4+ T cells sorted from blood. Noted subset: CD45RA+ positively selected. These receptors originate from a man aged 25 to 40 in good health.

This rearrangement joins TRBV5-4 to TRBJ1-4; the D gene is possibly TRBD1 (5 bases). Trimming shortened V by 5 bases and J by 8 bases, and 13 bases separated the two germline ends. The V gene's germline CDR1 is SGHNT and CDR2 YYREEE (reference sequence). The CDR3 has 13 residues. The CDR3 protein is CASRAGWDEKLFF. CDR3 in DNA: TGTGCCAGCAGGGCCGGTTGGGACGAAAAACTGTTTTTT.

The chain links TRBV5-4 to TRBJ1-1; unclear D gene. The CDR3 sequence is 12 residues long. The germline V gene encodes CDR1 SGHNT and CDR2 YYREEE (reference sequence). V was clipped by 0 bases and J by 11 bases, with 11 bases between them. The CDR3 DNA follows: TGTGCCAGCAGCTTGGGACCCGGGGTTGCTTTCTTT. It is translated as CASSLGPGVAFF.

The chain carries TRBV19 and TRBJ2-3, with 7 nucleotides matching TRBD2. The germline CDR1 and CDR2 sequences are LNHDA and SQIVND (reference sequence). The CDR3 is 15 amino acids. V lost 5 bases to trimming and J lost 2 bases; unmatched junction nucleotides: 7. CDR3 in amino acids: CASSPPGGVTDTQYF. The CDR3, as DNA: TGTGCCAGTAGTCCGCCTGGGGGGGTCACAGATACGCAGTATTTT.

The chain has TRBV7-2 and TRBJ2-1, with TRBD2 identical over 9 bases. With V trimmed by 7 bases and J by 6 bases, 7 bases remained unmatched. The germline V gene has CDR1 SGHTA and CDR2 FQGNSA. CDR3 size: 14 residues. CDR3 loop: CASTPGLAINEQFF. DNA of the CDR3: TGTGCCAGCACCCCGGGACTAGCTATCAATGAGCAGTTCTTC.

The V and J genes are TRBV5-1 and TRBJ1-1, with D perhaps TRBD1 (5 bases). Trimming stripped 2 bases from V and 0 bases from J, with 11 bases between. Germline CDR1 reads SGHRS; CDR2 reads YFSETQ. This CDR3 comprises 15 residues. CDR3 sequence (DNA): TGCGCCAGCAGCTTTTCAGACAGCCTGAACACTGAAGCTTTCTTT. Its translation is CASSFSDSLNTEAFF.

The gene calls are TRBV5-4 and TRBJ2-7; perhaps TRBD1 as D (6 bases). V lost 4 bases and J lost 6, with 20 bases in between. The germline CDR1 and CDR2 sequences are SGHNT and YYREEE (reference sequence). This CDR3 contains 15 residues. As DNA, the CDR3 is TGTGCCAGCAGCCCACAGACAGGTACGCTCTCCGAGCAGTACTTC. It codes for CASSPQTGTLSEQYF.

The rearrangement links TRBV19 to TRBJ2-3, with 7 bases identical to TRBD1. Germline V gene lookup returns CDR1 LNHDA and CDR2 SQIVND (reference sequence). Trimming at V came to 10 bases and at J to 3 bases, leaving 10 bases not matched to a gene. There are 14 residues in the CDR3. The CDR3 reads CATKTGDGTDTQYF. The CDR3 coding sequence is TGTGCCACAAAAACAGGGGACGGGACAGATACGCAGTATTTT.

This chain connects TRBV18 to TRBJ2-6; D ambiguous. Germline CDR1 and CDR2: KGHSH and LQKENI. The V and J ends lost 4 bases and 0 bases respectively, with 4 bases between them. This CDR3 spans 14 amino acids. The CDR3 DNA is TGTGCCAGCTCACTAGTCTCTGGGGCCAACGTCCTGACTTTC. This gives the protein CASSLVSGANVLTF.

The chain employs TRBV18 and TRBJ2-3; 7 nucleotides align to TRBD2. CDR3 size: 17 residues. V shed 1 base and J 0 bases; nucleotides not matched to a gene: 7. From germline, CDR1 is KGHSH and CDR2 LQKENI. CDR3 in DNA: TGTGCCAGCTCACCACTCTCCGGGACTACTAGCACAGATACGCAGTATTTT. Its protein is CASSPLSGTTSTDTQYF.